The 25 T cell receptor beta chains given below trace back to one sample, sequenced in a study of regulatory T cells in long-lasting Graves disease. Time point meaning: persistent/refractory GD, antithyroid drugs over 5 years with positive TRAb. Extracted RNA from PBMCs served as the source of the TCR library. Sequencing libraries for TCR beta were prepared with iRepertoire HTBI primers and Arm-PCR of CDR3 regions. TCRdb reanalysed the multiplex PCR reads using MiXCR and keeps one entry per CDR3 protein. The data show under 500,000 distinct CDR3 sequences, less than 25% seen once. The sequencing used peripheral blood mononuclear cells (PBMCs), collected when the disease was refractory, from a patient treated with antithyroid drugs. The source is a female donor with Graves disease.

This clonotype has more than one count but fewer than ten. The chain uses TRBV7-2 and TRBJ2-5, with TRBD2 identical over 11 bases. CDR3 length: 17 amino acids. From germline, CDR1 is SGHTA and CDR2 FQGNSA. Losses at the gene ends were 1 base for V and 5 bases for J; bases not matched to a gene: 9. CDR3 sequence reads: CASSLVSTSGSGETQYF. The CDR3, as DNA: TGTGCCAGCAGCTTAGTTAGTACTAGCGGGAGCGGCGAGACCCAGTACTTC.

V and J are TRBV18 and TRBJ1-2; no clear D gene. V lost 5 bases to trimming and J lost 9 bases, with 16 bases between them. Per the germline V gene, CDR1 is KGHSH and CDR2 is LQKENI. CDR3 length: 13 residues. This chain's CDR3 is CASSGDGVGSYTF. The DNA for the CDR3 is TGTGCCAGCTCAGGCGACGGGGTTGGTAGCTACACCTTC. Full variable domain (remainder filled in from reference TRBV18 and TRBJ1-2): NAGVMQNPRHLVRRRGQEARLRCSPMKGHSHVYWYRQLPEEGLKFMVYLQKENIIDESGMPKERFSAEFPKEGPSILRIQQVVRGDSAAYFCASSGDGVGSYTFGSGTRLTVV.

This clonotype was seen many times. This rearrangement joins TRBV12-3 or TRBV12-4 to TRBJ2-7, with 8 bases fitting TRBD1. The trim removed 7 bases at V and 6 bases at J, leaving 8 bases unmatched. CDR3 length: 13 amino acids. The CDR3 reads CASTRRGQGEQYF. As DNA, the CDR3 is TGTGCCAGCACTCGCAGGGGGCAGGGCGAGCAGTACTTC.

This clonotype appeared a few times. The chain joins TRBV12-5 to TRBJ1-5; D is undetermined. Trimming took off 7 bases at V and 4 bases at J, with 8 bases between the two ends. The CDR3 is 12 amino acids. Germline V gene sequence: CDR1 LGHNT, CDR2 FRNRAP. The CDR3 region has the DNA TGTGCTAGTGCCTCGGGGAATCAGCCCCAGCATTTT. Its protein is CASASGNQPQHF.

This clonotype was observed a few times. V is TRBV19 and J is TRBJ1-1; D unclear. Germline CDR1 LNHDA, CDR2 SQIVND (reference sequence). The CDR3 runs to 13 residues. V was cut by 3 bases and J by 0 bases, with 5 bases left in between. The CDR3 nucleotides are TGTGCCAGTAGTATTACAGTGAACACTGAAGCTTTCTTT. This translates into CASSITVNTEAFF.

This clonotype was recorded many times. The chain employs TRBV7-2 and TRBJ2-5; D not certain. V lost 2 bases, J lost 4 bases, and 14 bases lay in between. CDR1 SGHTA and CDR2 FQGNSA come from the germline V gene. The CDR3 runs 15 residues. CDR3 coding DNA: TGTGCCAGCAGCTTAAGTGGGTTGGAAGGAGAGACCCAGTACTTC. Residues: CASSLSGLEGETQYF.

Many counts were recorded for this clonotype. V and J are TRBV2 and TRBJ2-5; tentative D call: TRBD1 (6 bases). Germline V CDR1 and CDR2: SNHLY, FYNNEI. V was shortened by 5 bases and J by 2 bases, with 15 bases between the two germline ends. The length of the CDR3 is 15 residues. The CDR3: CASSLQGIEQETQYF. The CDR3 DNA reads as TGTGCCAGCAGTCTTCAGGGGATTGAACAAGAGACCCAGTACTTC.

The V and J genes are TRBV30 and TRBJ1-5, with 8 bases matching TRBD1. V gave up 0 bases and J gave up 4 bases; unmatched junction bases: 8. In germline, CDR1 is GTSNPN, CDR2 SVGIG (reference sequence). The CDR3 runs to 16 residues. Written as DNA, the CDR3 is TGTGCCTGGAGTGTAGGGGGACAGGTACGGAATCAGCCCCAGCATTTT. It translates to CAWSVGGQVRNQPQHF.

The J gene is TRBJ2-5, the V gene TRBV7-9; D ambiguous. The CDR3 spans 16 residues. Germline assignment: CDR1 SEHNR and CDR2 FQNEAQ (reference sequence). V lost 1 base, J lost 2 bases, and 14 bases lay in between. The CDR3 region is CASSLDPGRSQETQYF. The CDR3 coding sequence is TGTGCCAGCAGCTTAGATCCCGGGCGGAGTCAAGAGACCCAGTACTTC.

The chain employs TRBV10-3 and TRBJ1-6, with a possible D match to TRBD1 (6 bases). CDR1 is ENHRY and CDR2 is SYGVKD in the germline V gene. V was clipped by 6 bases and J by 5 bases, with 11 bases between them. This CDR3 has 14 residues. CDR3 bases: TGTGCCATCAGCCTGGACAGCAATAATTCACCCCTCCACTTT. Its protein is CAISLDSNNSPLHF.

This sequence joins TRBV2 and TRBJ2-1, with unresolved D. Germline-derived CDR1 and CDR2 are SNHLY and FYNNEI. Trimming cost V 0 bases and J 10 bases, with 4 bases left between them. This CDR3 contains 11 residues. The CDR3 DNA is TGTGCCAGCAGTGAAGCCAAGGAGCAGTTCTTC. Protein product: CASSEAKEQFF.

The gene calls are TRBV19 and TRBJ1-5; TRBD1 aligns across 10 bases. Germline trimming cut 7 bases from V and 6 bases from J; bases unmatched to any gene: 9. The CDR3 spans 15 residues. The germline gives CDR1 LNHDA, CDR2 SQIVND (reference sequence). CDR3 sequence (DNA): TGTGCCAGTACCGAGACAGGGGGCGTGAGTCAGCCCCAGCATTTT. Protein: CASTETGGVSQPQHF.

Ten or more counts support this clonotype. The chain links TRBV20-1 to TRBJ2-5, with D unclear. The germline V gene encodes CDR1 DFQATT and CDR2 SNEGSKA (reference sequence). The CDR3 totals 13 residues. V lost 6 bases, J lost 4 bases, and 15 bases lay in between. As DNA, the CDR3 is TGCAGTGCACGCGGTGAGGCCTCAGAGACCCAGTACTTC. Translation: CSARGEASETQYF.

Ten or more counts support this clonotype. The J gene is TRBJ1-1, the V gene TRBV12-3 or TRBV12-4; a possible D gene is TRBD1 (6 bases). Trimming took off 6 bases at V and 1 base at J, with 12 bases between the two ends. This CDR3 has 14 residues. In DNA form, the CDR3 reads TGTGCCAGCAGCCCAGGGGCGGGGAACACTGAAGCTTTCTTT. This codes for CASSPGAGNTEAFF.

This clonotype was counted at least ten times. The V and J genes are TRBV7-2 and TRBJ1-1; the match to TRBD1 covers 8 bases. There are 16 residues in the CDR3. Germline-derived CDR1 and CDR2 are SGHTA and FQGNSA. V lost 0 bases and J lost 4; bases outside the gene matches: 7. CDR3 bases: TGTGCCAGCAGCTTAGCGGCCAGGGGGCAGGGCACTGAAGCTTTCTTT. This sequence encodes CASSLAARGQGTEAFF.

The CDR3 sequence is CSAPLPTVSTDTQYF. As DNA, the CDR3 is TGCAGTGCTCCCCTACCGACCGTCAGCACAGATACGCAGTATTTT. The chain uses TRBV20-1 and TRBJ2-3; no definite D call. The CDR3 totals 15 residues. The V and J ends lost 5 bases and 0 bases respectively, with 15 bases between them. The germline gives CDR1 DFQATT, CDR2 SNEGSKA (reference sequence).

Comments on this clonotype: A much larger clonotype is one base distant, so this may be a read error. The rearrangement links TRBV2 to TRBJ1-4; the D is unclear. There are 15 residues in the CDR3. CDR1 is SNHLY and CDR2 is FYNNEI in the germline V gene. CDR3 bases: TGTGCCAGCAGTGAAGCGTCAGCAACTAGTGAAAAACTGTTTTTT. This gives the protein CASSEASATSEKLFF.

As regards this clonotype: Relative to the germline gene, one junction end is altered; a read error may explain this. The rearrangement joins TRBV28 to TRBJ2-5; 10 bases match TRBD2. The CDR3 length is 17 residues. CDR1 is MDHEN and CDR2 is SYDVKM in the germline V gene. The CDR3 is CASSTLVSGRIQGTQYF. The CDR3 DNA reads as TGTGCCAGCAGTACTCTAGTTAGCGGGAGGATTCAAGGGACCCAGTACTTC.

At least ten counts were recorded for this clonotype. The J gene is TRBJ1-1, the V gene TRBV25-1; the D is unclear. Trimming took off 1 base at V and 5 bases at J, with 11 bases between the two ends. CDR1 and CDR2 (germline): MGHDK, SYGVNS. This CDR3 spans 14 amino acids. The DNA of the CDR3 is TGTGCCAGCAGTGAATTCGCCGTTGCGACTGAAGCTTTCTTT. Its protein product is CASSEFAVATEAFF.

V is TRBV6-1 and J is TRBJ2-2, with D perhaps TRBD1 (5 bases). The CDR3 extends over 14 amino acids. The germline V gene has CDR1 MNHNS and CDR2 SASEGT. Trimming stripped 7 bases from V and 2 bases from J, with 11 bases between. The CDR3 loop reads CASTSTANTGELFF. The CDR3 DNA sequence: TGTGCCAGCACCTCGACAGCTAACACCGGGGAGCTGTTTTTT.

This CDR3 is CSGTNPMGSSYEQYF. The DNA of the CDR3 is TGCAGCGGGACAAACCCTATGGGTAGCTCCTACGAGCAGTACTTC. The chain links TRBV29-1 to TRBJ2-7; D perhaps matches TRBD1 (5 bases). V was shortened by 7 bases and J by 0 bases, with 19 bases between the two germline ends. Looked up from germline, CDR1 is SQVTM and CDR2 is ANQGSEA. The CDR3 consists of 15 residues.

This clonotype was seen ten or more times. J is TRBJ1-5 and V is TRBV28; 10 bases map to TRBD1. Germline CDR1 and CDR2: MDHEN and SYDVKM. V was pared by 5 bases and J by 3 bases, with 4 bases of the junction left unmatched. The CDR3 covers 15 residues. The CDR3 DNA sequence: TGTGCCAGCAGTACGGACAGGGGGTTCAATCAGCCCCAGCATTTT. This codes for CASSTDRGFNQPQHF.

This clonotype has at least ten counts. V usage is TRBV18 and J usage is TRBJ1-5; D gene uncertain. Germline lookup yields CDR1 KGHSH and CDR2 LQKENI. This CDR3 comprises 14 residues. With 6 bases removed from V and 0 bases from J, the gap between germline ends came to 9 bases. The CDR3 nucleotides are TGTGCCAGCTCGCCCATAGATAGCAATCAGCCCCAGCATTTT. Residues: CASSPIDSNQPQHF.

This chain joins TRBV19 and TRBJ1-5; 10 nucleotides match TRBD1. Trimming at V came to 5 bases and at J to 2 bases, leaving 3 bases not matched to a gene. The CDR3 is 15 amino acids. CDR1 and CDR2 (germline): LNHDA, SQIVND (reference sequence). The CDR3, as DNA: TGTGCCAGTAGTGCGGGGACAGGGGGCAATCAGCCCCAGCATTTT. Its translation is CASSAGTGGNQPQHF.

The chain employs TRBV5-1 and TRBJ2-5; tentatively, D is TRBD1 (7 bases). This CDR3 contains 15 residues. Trimming took off 1 base at V and 2 bases at J, with 12 bases between the two ends. Germline V gives CDR1 SGHRS, CDR2 YFSETQ. The CDR3 here is CASSLQGEVQETQYF. The CDR3 nucleotides read TGCGCCAGCAGCTTGCAGGGGGAGGTACAAGAGACCCAGTACTTC.